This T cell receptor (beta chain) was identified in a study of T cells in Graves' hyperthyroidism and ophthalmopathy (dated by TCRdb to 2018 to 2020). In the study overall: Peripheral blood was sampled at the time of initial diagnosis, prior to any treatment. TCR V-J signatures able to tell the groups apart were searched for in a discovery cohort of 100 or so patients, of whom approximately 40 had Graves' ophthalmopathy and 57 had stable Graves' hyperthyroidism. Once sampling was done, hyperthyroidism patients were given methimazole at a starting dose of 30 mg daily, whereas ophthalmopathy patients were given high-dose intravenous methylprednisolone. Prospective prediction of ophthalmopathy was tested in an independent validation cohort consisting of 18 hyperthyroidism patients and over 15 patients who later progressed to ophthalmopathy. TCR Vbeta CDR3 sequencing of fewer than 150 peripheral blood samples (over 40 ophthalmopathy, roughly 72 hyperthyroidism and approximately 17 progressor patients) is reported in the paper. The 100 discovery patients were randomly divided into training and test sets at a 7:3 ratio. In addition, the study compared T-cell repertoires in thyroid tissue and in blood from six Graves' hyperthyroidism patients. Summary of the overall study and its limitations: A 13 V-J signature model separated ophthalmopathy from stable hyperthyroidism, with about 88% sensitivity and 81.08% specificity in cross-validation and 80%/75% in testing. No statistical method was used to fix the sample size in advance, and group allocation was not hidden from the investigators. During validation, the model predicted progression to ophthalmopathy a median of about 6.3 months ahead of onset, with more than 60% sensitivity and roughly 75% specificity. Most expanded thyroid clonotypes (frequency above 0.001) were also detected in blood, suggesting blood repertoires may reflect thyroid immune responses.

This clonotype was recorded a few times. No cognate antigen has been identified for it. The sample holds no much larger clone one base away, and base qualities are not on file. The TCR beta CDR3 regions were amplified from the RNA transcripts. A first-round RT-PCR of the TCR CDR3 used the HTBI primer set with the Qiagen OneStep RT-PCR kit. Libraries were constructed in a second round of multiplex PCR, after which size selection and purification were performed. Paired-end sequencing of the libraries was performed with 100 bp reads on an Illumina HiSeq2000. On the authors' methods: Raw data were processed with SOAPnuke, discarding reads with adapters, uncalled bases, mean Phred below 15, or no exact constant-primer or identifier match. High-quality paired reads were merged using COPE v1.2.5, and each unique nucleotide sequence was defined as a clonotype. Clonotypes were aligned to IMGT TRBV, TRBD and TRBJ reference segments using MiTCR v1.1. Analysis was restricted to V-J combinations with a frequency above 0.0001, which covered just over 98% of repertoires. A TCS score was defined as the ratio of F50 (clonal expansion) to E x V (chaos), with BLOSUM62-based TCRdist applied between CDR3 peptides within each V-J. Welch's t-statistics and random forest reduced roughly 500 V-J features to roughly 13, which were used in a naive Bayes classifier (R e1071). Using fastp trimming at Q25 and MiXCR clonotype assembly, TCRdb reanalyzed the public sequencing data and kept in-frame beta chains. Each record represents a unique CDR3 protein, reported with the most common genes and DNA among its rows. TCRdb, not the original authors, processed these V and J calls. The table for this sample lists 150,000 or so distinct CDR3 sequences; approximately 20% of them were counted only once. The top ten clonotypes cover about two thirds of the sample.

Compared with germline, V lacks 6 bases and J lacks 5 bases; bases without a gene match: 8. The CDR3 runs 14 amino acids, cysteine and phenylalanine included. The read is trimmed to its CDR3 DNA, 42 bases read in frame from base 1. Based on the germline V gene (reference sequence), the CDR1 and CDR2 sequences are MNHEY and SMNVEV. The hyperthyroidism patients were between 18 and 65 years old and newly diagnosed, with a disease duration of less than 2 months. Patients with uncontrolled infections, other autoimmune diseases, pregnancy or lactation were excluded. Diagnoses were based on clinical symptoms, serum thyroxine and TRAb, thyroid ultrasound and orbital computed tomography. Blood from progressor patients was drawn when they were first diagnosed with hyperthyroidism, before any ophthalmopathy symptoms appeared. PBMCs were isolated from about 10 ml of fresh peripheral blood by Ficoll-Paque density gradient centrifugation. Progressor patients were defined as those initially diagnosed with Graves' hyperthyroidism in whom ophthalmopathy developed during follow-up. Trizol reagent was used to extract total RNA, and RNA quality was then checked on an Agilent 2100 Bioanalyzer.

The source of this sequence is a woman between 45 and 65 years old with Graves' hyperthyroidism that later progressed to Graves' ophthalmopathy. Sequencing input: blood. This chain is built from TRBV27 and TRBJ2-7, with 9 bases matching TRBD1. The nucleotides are TGTGCCAGCAGCCTCGGACAGGGGATCGACGAGCAGTACTTC. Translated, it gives CASSLGQGIDEQYF.